One sample yielded the 16 T cell receptor beta chains listed below, sequenced in a study of vaccination effects on CD4 cells after COVID-19. These receptors are not linked to any known antigen. Subsequent to a culture period of nine to ten days, CD4+ T cells were isolated. Profiling relied on immunoSEQ multiplex PCR, and the TCRdb table lists in-frame clones only, not all of them. The sample has 65,000 to 80,000 clones, 70% to 80% seen once. The sequences come from CD4+ T cells from PBMCs cultured without peptide, collected before COVID-19 vaccination. These receptor sequences come from a human donor who received a COVID-19 vaccine.

This clone was seen only a few times. The chain links TRBV18 to TRBJ2-7; unclear D gene. CDR1 KGHSH and CDR2 LQKENI come from the germline V gene. The CDR3 length is 14 residues. With 2 bases removed from V and 2 bases from J, the gap between germline ends came to 10 bases. The CDR3 region is CASSPSQGTYEQYV. The CDR3 nucleotides read TGTGCCAGCTCACCAAGTCAAGGGACCTACGAGCAGTACGTC.

This chain joins TRBV2 and TRBJ1-1; 9 bases agree with TRBD1. J gave up 7 bases and V 7 bases, and 13 bases lay outside the gene matches. The CDR3 consists of 15 residues. The germline V gene encodes CDR1 SNHLY and CDR2 FYNNEI. The CDR3 region is CASTLLGTGSNEAFF. The DNA for the CDR3 is TGTGCCAGCACCCTGCTCGGGACAGGGTCAAATGAAGCTTTCTTT.

In this sample, this clone turned up a few times. The V and J genes are TRBV3-1 (or the pseudogene TRBV3-2) and TRBJ1-2; D not resolved. V was shortened by 1 base and J by 5 bases, with 8 bases between the two germline ends. Germline lookup yields CDR1 LGHDT and CDR2 YNNKEL (reference sequence). The CDR3 has 13 amino acids. The CDR3 protein is CASSQVLGYGYTF. CDR3 DNA: TGTGCCAGCAGCCAAGTACTGGGTTATGGCTACACCTTC.

The chain couples TRBV7-8 to TRBJ2-7; the match to TRBD2 covers 7 bases. Losses at the gene ends were 1 base for V and 7 bases for J; bases not matched to a gene: 4. The CDR3 has 13 amino acids. CDR1 is SGHVS, CDR2 FQNEAQ, per germline. The CDR3 DNA sequence: TGTGCCAGCAGCTTAGGACTAGCACAGGAGCAGTACGTC. It is translated as CASSLGLAQEQYV.

The chain employs TRBV11-2 and TRBJ1-2; D might be TRBD1 (5 bases). Germline CDR1 is SGHAT and CDR2 is FQNNGV. V dropped 3 bases and J dropped 7 bases, with 15 bases sitting between them. The CDR3 runs 14 residues. CDR3 nucleotides: TGTGCCAGCAGCTTTTTTCCAGGGATCGTTGGCTACACCTTC. Protein: CASSFFPGIVGYTF.

This chain connects TRBV7-9 to TRBJ2-1; TRBD2 matches 13 bases. The CDR3 consists of 17 residues. After removal of 5 bases from V and 4 bases from J, the junction contained 8 bases not matched to a gene. Per germline, CDR1 SEHNR and CDR2 FQNEAQ (reference sequence). CDR3 in DNA: TGTGCCAGCAGCGCCCTACTAGCGGGGGGGAGTTACAATGAGCAGTTCTTC. Its protein is CASSALLAGGSYNEQFF.

This chain uses TRBV6-2 or TRBV6-3 with TRBJ2-7; tentative D call: TRBD1 (6 bases). The V end lost 2 bases, the J end lost 4 bases, and 9 bases lay between the germline ends. In germline, CDR1 is MNHEY, CDR2 SVGEGT. This CDR3 has 13 amino acids. The CDR3 DNA is TGTGCCAGCAGTTACGGGGGCCTATACGAGCAGTACGTC. Protein sequence: CASSYGGLYEQYV.

The chain uses TRBV3-1 (or the pseudogene TRBV3-2) and TRBJ2-7, with unresolved D. Per the germline V gene, CDR1 is LGHDT and CDR2 is YNNKEL (reference sequence). The ends were cut back, 2 bases at V and 0 bases at J, with 8 bases in the middle. CDR3 size: 14 residues. The CDR3 region is CASSQSLRSYEQYV. The CDR3 nucleotides read TGTGCCAGCAGCCAAAGTTTGCGCTCCTACGAGCAGTACGTC.

The J gene is TRBJ2-1, the V gene TRBV19, with TRBD2 matching 15 bases. V lost 6 bases to trimming and J lost 8 bases; unmatched junction nucleotides: 2. Germline CDR1 and CDR2: LNHDA and SQIVND (reference sequence). This CDR3 is built from 14 residues. The CDR3 nucleotides read TGTGCCAGTAGGGGACTAGCGGGGGGCGATGAGCAGTTCTTC. Translated: CASRGLAGGDEQFF.

The chain joins TRBV6-1 to TRBJ2-7, with D unclear. V lost 1 base and J lost 3, with 7 bases in between. Germline V CDR1 and CDR2: MNHNS, SASEGT. The CDR3 totals 13 residues. The CDR3 is CASSEVSGYEQYV. CDR3 coding DNA: TGTGCCAGCAGTGAAGTGTCAGGCTACGAGCAGTACGTC.

The chain joins TRBV6-5 to TRBJ2-1, with 9 bases identical to TRBD2. V lost 4 bases to trimming and J lost 0 bases; unmatched junction nucleotides: 1. The CDR3 totals 15 residues. Per germline, CDR1 MNHEY and CDR2 SVGAGI. The CDR3 DNA reads TGTGCCAGCAGTTCGCGGGGGGGCTCCTACAATGAGCAGTTCTTC. Protein product: CASSSRGGSYNEQFF.

This clone was recorded only once. The V gene is TRBV6-2 or TRBV6-3, the J gene TRBJ2-7; the match to TRBD1 covers 7 bases. With 4 bases clipped from V and 2 bases from J, the junction kept 11 bases outside the gene matches. From germline, CDR1 is MNHEY and CDR2 SVGEGT. The CDR3 is 16 amino acids. In nucleotides, the CDR3 is TGTGCCAGCAGTTCCCAGACAGGGTTCGCCGCCTACGAGCAGTACGTC. Amino acid sequence: CASSSQTGFAAYEQYV.

The V gene is TRBV4-1, the J gene TRBJ1-4; no clear D. V was pared by 1 base and J by 3 bases, with 15 bases between. The CDR3 consists of 17 residues. Germline V gene data show CDR1 as MGHRA and CDR2 as YSYEKL. CDR3 coding DNA: TGCGCCAGCAGCCAAGTGTTCGGGGATGGGCCTAATGAAAAACTGTTTTTT. As protein: CASSQVFGDGPNEKLFF.

The gene calls are TRBV29-1 and TRBJ2-4; 9 bases line up with TRBD1. CDR3 length: 13 amino acids. CDR1 is SQVTM and CDR2 is ANQGSEA in the germline V gene. The V segment lost 6 bases and the J segment 6 bases; nucleotides outside the gene matches: 6. CDR3 sequence: CSVEKGQGNIQYF. In DNA form, the CDR3 reads TGCAGCGTAGAAAAGGGACAGGGAAACATTCAGTACTTC.

The V gene is TRBV21-1, the J gene TRBJ1-2. TRBV21-1 is tagged as a pseudogene. The CDR3 has 12 amino acids. CDR3 protein: CASSPILYGYTF. In nucleotides, the CDR3 is TGTGCCAGCAGCCCTATCCTCTATGGCTACACCTTC.

The gene calls are TRBV10-3 and TRBJ2-1; 16 nucleotides line up with TRBD2. CDR1 is ENHRY, CDR2 SYGVKD, per germline. V shed 4 bases, J shed 5 bases, and the junction held 8 bases outside the gene matches. This CDR3 contains 18 residues. The CDR3 sequence: CAISVGTSGGGGNNEQFF. The CDR3 nucleotides are TGTGCCATCAGTGTGGGGACTAGCGGGGGGGGTGGGAACAATGAGCAGTTCTTC.